This is a list of T cell receptor beta chains from one sample in a study of cytomegalovirus exposure and HLA in healthy donors. Profiled with immunoSEQ multiplex PCR; TCRdb holds only in-frame clones, not every one. Of 30,000 to 45,000 clones in the sample, roughly 79% are singletons; the top ten hold approximately 8.5%. The sequenced sample was PBMCs. The receptor source for this set is a woman in her 40s in good health and CMV-seronegative. Both conserved end residues are part of each CDR3. Fields, in order: D gene, V gene, clone size, J gene, CDR3 protein, CDR3 DNA. A D gene is named only where the DNA matches it firmly. Clone size is not always given. Where it is, it says once, few, many or a class for expanded clones.

>TRBD1|TRBV27|few|TRBJ1-1
CASSSPHTGGTEAFF
TGTGCCAGCAGTTCCCCACACACAGGGGGTACTGAAGCTTTCTTT
>NA|TRBV28|few|TRBJ2-5
CASSLSRRERETQYF
TGTGCCAGCAGTTTAAGTAGGCGGGAAAGAGAGACCCAGTACTTC
>NA|TRBV6-6|once|TRBJ1-2
CASSYPVGGEGYTF
TGTGCCAGCAGTTACCCAGTCGGGGGAGAGGGCTACACCTTC
>NA|TRBV29-1|NA|TRBJ1-2
CSVATRAAGYGYTF
TGCAGCGTGGCCACTAGGGCTGCGGGATATGGCTACACCTTC
>NA|TRBV5-4|NA|TRBJ2-3
CASSLRGTQYF
TGTGCCAGCAGCTTGAGGGGTACGCAGTATTTT
>NA|TRBV13|NA|TRBJ2-3
CASSLRGGDTQYF
TGTGCCAGCAGCCTAAGGGGAGGAGATACGCAGTATTTT
>NA|TRBV10-1|NA|TRBJ1-1
CASSETRQLPMNTEAFF
TGCGCCAGCAGTGAAACCCGACAGTTGCCTATGAACACTGAAGCTTTCTTT
>TRBD2|TRBV14|NA|TRBJ2-5
CASSKGGGQETQYF
TGTGCCAGCAGCAAAGGCGGGGGCCAAGAGACCCAGTACTTC
>NA|TRBV28|NA|TRBJ1-4
CASSPPGRNEKLFF
TGTGCCAGCAGTCCTCCAGGGCGGAATGAAAAACTGTTTTTT
>TRBD2|TRBV5-4|few|TRBJ2-5
CASSLGQLAGGQETQYF
TGTGCCAGCAGCTTGGGGCAACTAGCGGGGGGACAAGAGACCCAGTACTTC
>TRBD1|TRBV19|NA|TRBJ1-1
CASSARDRALNTEAFF
TGTGCCAGTAGTGCTCGGGACAGGGCCCTGAACACTGAAGCTTTCTTT
>NA|TRBV27|NA|TRBJ1-4
CASSLGGPNEKLFF
TGTGCCAGCAGTTTAGGGGGCCCTAATGAAAAACTGTTTTTT
>NA|TRBV5-6|few|TRBJ1-1
CASSLWATEAFF
TGTGCCAGCAGCTTGTGGGCGACTGAAGCTTTCTTT
>NA|TRBV6-1|NA|TRBJ2-7
CASFGTPSYEQYF
TGTGCCAGCTTTGGGACTCCTTCCTACGAGCAGTACTTC
>NA|TRBV4-3|NA|TRBJ2-3
CASSQDLGAATQYF
TGCGCCAGCAGCCAAGACTTAGGGGCGGCTACGCAGTATTTT
>NA|TRBV6-5|few|TRBJ1-1
CASAPGQNTEAFF
TGTGCCAGCGCCCCAGGGCAGAACACTGAAGCTTTCTTT
>NA|TRBV9|NA|TRBJ1-2
CASSVVSGWGYTF
TGTGCCAGCAGCGTAGTCTCAGGGTGGGGCTACACCTTC
>NA|TRBV6-5|NA|TRBJ1-5
CASTVRDNQPQHF
TGTGCCAGCACCGTCCGGGACAATCAGCCCCAGCATTTT
>NA|TRBV5-8|few|TRBJ2-5
CASSSRGLSQETQYF
TGTGCCAGCAGCTCCCGCGGACTGAGCCAAGAGACCCAGTACTTC
>NA|TRBV28|NA|TRBJ1-6
CASSLRDNSPLHF
TGTGCCAGCAGTTTGAGGGATAATTCACCCCTCCACTTT
>NA|TRBV29-1|NA|TRBJ1-6
CSVRDRKDSPLHF
TGCAGCGTCCGTGACAGGAAGGATTCACCCCTCCACTTT
>TRBD1|TRBV28|NA|TRBJ1-5
CASSEPGQGYNQPQHF
TGTGCCAGCAGTGAACCGGGACAGGGGTACAATCAGCCCCAGCATTTT
>NA|TRBV7-2|NA|TRBJ1-1
CASSPPNSPEAFF
TGTGCCAGCAGCCCGCCCAATAGCCCTGAAGCTTTCTTT